These 10 T cell receptor beta chains came from one sample sequenced in a study of Tregs in tolerant kidney transplant recipients. Clones were read by immunoSEQ multiplex PCR, and TCRdb kept only the in-frame ones, dropping some. The data contain over 55,000 clones, over 70% of them singletons. Input material: CD4+ T cells from blood. All receptors come from a human donor in good health.

The chain joins TRBV28 to TRBJ2-7; possibly TRBD1 or TRBD2 for D (5 bases each). V was trimmed by 3 bases and J by 9 bases, leaving 6 bases between them. CDR3 size: 10 residues. The V gene's germline CDR1 is MDHEN and CDR2 SYDVKM. The CDR3 loop reads CASSLGVQYF. In nucleotides, the CDR3 is TGTGCCAGCAGTTTGGGGGTGCAGTACTTC.

The J gene is TRBJ2-4, the V gene TRBV30, with TRBD1 matching 8 bases. The V gene end was trimmed by 5 bases and the J gene end by 0 bases; junction bases not matched to a gene: 3. This CDR3 is 14 amino acids long. Germline loops: CDR1 GTSNPN, CDR2 SVGIG (reference sequence). CDR3 nucleotides: TGTGCCTGGGGGACAGGCCTAGCCAAAAACATTCAGTACTTC. Encoded protein: CAWGTGLAKNIQYF.

The CDR3 spells CASSVTGEDYEQYF. In DNA, the CDR3 is TGTGCCAGCAGTGTAACGGGGGAGGACTACGAGCAGTACTTC. V usage is TRBV28 and J usage is TRBJ2-7; TRBD2 is a possible D gene (6 bases). The V end was cut by 5 bases, the J end by 3 bases, with 14 bases between. Per the germline V gene, CDR1 is MDHEN and CDR2 is SYDVKM. The CDR3 is 14 amino acids. The full variable domain, rest sourced from reference TRBV28 and TRBJ2-7, is DVKVTQSSRYLVKRTGEKVFLECVQDMDHENMFWYRQDPGLGLRLIYFSYDVKMKEKGDIPEGYSVSREKKERFSLILESASTNQTSMYLCASSVTGEDYEQYFGPGTRLTVT.

The genes are TRBV27 and TRBJ2-7; 8 bases line up with TRBD2. The germline gives CDR1 MNHEY, CDR2 SMNVEV (reference sequence). The CDR3 covers 16 residues. After removal of 4 bases from V and 4 bases from J, the junction contained 12 bases not matched to a gene. The CDR3 region has the DNA TGTGCCAGCAGTTCTTTGCGGGGGGCGATTGCTTACGAGCAGTACTTC. Translating it yields CASSSLRGAIAYEQYF.

The chain couples TRBV9 to TRBJ2-2; D is unclear. Germline lookup yields CDR1 SGDLS and CDR2 YYNGEE. Trimming stripped 6 bases from V and 3 bases from J, with 6 bases between. The CDR3 runs to 12 residues. CDR3 sequence reads: CASNRYTGELFF. CDR3 sequence (DNA): TGTGCCAGCAACCGATACACCGGGGAGCTGTTTTTT. Together with reference TRBV9 and TRBJ2-2, the CDR3 gives the full variable domain: DSGVTQTPKHLITATGQRVTLRCSPRSGDLSVYWYQQSLDQGLQFLIQYYNGEERAKGNILERFSAQQFPDLHSELNLSSLELGDSALYFCASNRYTGELFFGEGSRLTVL.

A few counts support this clone. The chain has TRBV7-9 and TRBJ2-4; weak D call: TRBD1 (5 bases). The germline CDR1 and CDR2 sequences are SEHNR and FQNEAQ (reference sequence). The V end was cut by 0 bases, the J end by 0 bases, with 12 bases between. CDR3 length: 17 amino acids. CDR3 sequence: CASSLAKGALAKNIQYF. CDR3 sequence (DNA): TGTGCCAGCAGCTTAGCGAAAGGGGCCTTAGCCAAAAACATTCAGTACTTC.

The chain carries TRBV19 and TRBJ2-7, with 10 positions matching TRBD2. The CDR3 contains 17 residues. Germline V lookup: CDR1 LNHDA, CDR2 SQIVND (reference sequence). The trim removed 1 base at V and 7 bases at J, leaving 13 bases unmatched. CDR3 nucleotides: TGTGCCAGTAGTATAGGGCAAGGAGCGGGAGGGCCTCGAGAGCAGTACTTC. It yields the protein CASSIGQGAGGPREQYF.

The chain joins TRBV18 to TRBJ2-1; 13 bases line up with TRBD2. The length of the CDR3 is 18 residues. With V trimmed by 3 bases and J by 7 bases, 12 bases remained unmatched. Germline V gene data show CDR1 as KGHSH and CDR2 as LQKENI. The DNA for the CDR3 is TGTGCCAGCTCACCTCTTGGGGGGACTAGCGGGATAAGGAATGAGCAGTTCTTC. Its translation is CASSPLGGTSGIRNEQFF.

The CDR3 DNA reads as TGTGCCAGCAGTGACCGCGTGGGGCTGAACACTGAAGCTTTCTTT. Protein product: CASSDRVGLNTEAFF. The gene calls are TRBV6-1 and TRBJ1-1; TRBD1 might be the D (5 bases). This CDR3 region has 15 residues. V lost 3 bases, J lost 0 bases, and 11 bases lay in between. Germline CDR1 is MNHNS and CDR2 is SASEGT.

Of note for this clone: The junction differs from germline at one of its ends, possibly a read error. The rearrangement links TRBV2 to TRBJ2-7; 10 bases fit TRBD2. Germline lookup yields CDR1 SNHLY and CDR2 FYNNEI. This CDR3 comprises 14 residues. The CDR3 reads CASREPSTSGNLAF. The CDR3 DNA is TGTGCCAGCAGAGAGCCTTCTACTAGCGGGAACCTCGCGTTC. Drawing the rest from reference TRBV2 and TRBJ2-7, the complete variable domain is EPEVTQTPSHQVTQMGQEVILRCVPISNHLYFYWYRQILGQKVEFLVSFYNNEISEKSEIFDDQFSVERPDGSNFTLKIRSTKLEDSAMYFCASREPSTSGNLAFGPGTRLTVT.